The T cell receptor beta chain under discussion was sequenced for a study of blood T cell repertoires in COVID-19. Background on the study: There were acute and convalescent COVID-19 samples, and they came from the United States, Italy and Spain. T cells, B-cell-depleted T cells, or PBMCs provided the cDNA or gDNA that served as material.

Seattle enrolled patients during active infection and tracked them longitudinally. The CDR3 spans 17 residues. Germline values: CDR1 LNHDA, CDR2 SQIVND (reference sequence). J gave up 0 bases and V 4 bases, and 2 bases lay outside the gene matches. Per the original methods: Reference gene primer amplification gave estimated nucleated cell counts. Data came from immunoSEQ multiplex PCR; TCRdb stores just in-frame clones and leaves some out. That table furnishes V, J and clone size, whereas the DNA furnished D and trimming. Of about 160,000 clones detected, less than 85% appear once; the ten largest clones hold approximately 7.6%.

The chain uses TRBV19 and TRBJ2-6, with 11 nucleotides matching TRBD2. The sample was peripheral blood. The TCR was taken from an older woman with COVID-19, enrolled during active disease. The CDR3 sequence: CASSRTSGSSGANVLTF. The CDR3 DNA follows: TGTGCCAGTAGTAGGACTAGCGGGTCCTCTGGGGCCAACGTCCTGACTTTC. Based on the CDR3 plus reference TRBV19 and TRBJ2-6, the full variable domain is DGGITQSPKYLFRKEGQNVTLSCEQNLNHDAMYWYRQDPGQGLRLIYYSQIVNDFQKGDIAEGYSVSREKKESFPLTVTSAQKNPTAFYLCASSRTSGSSGANVLTFGAGSRLTVL.